This T cell receptor (beta chain) was recovered during a study of control samples from healthy donors and cancer patients. Method: immunoSEQ multiplex PCR; TCRdb's copy keeps in-frame clones and lacks some. Of over 200,000 clones in the sample, over 75% are singletons; the top ten hold about 14%. This clone was seen only a few times. The CDR3 spans 13 residues. V was trimmed by 5 bases and J by 6 bases, leaving 13 bases between them. Germline CDR1 MDHEN, CDR2 SYDVKM. The receptor was derived from a woman aged 55-69 years with lung cancer. V usage is TRBV28 and J usage is TRBJ1-1; D perhaps matches TRBD1 (6 bases). The sample was PBMCs. The CDR3 nucleotides read TGTGCCAGCAGTGCGGACAGAAACCCTGAAGCTTTCTTT. The encoded protein is CASSADRNPEAFF. The full variable domain, in which reference TRBV28 and TRBJ1-1 provide the parts outside the CDR3, is DVKVTQSSRYLVKRTGEKVFLECVQDMDHENMFWYRQDPGLGLRLIYFSYDVKMKEKGDIPEGYSVSREKKERFSLILESASTNQTSMYLCASSADRNPEAFFGQGTRLTVV.